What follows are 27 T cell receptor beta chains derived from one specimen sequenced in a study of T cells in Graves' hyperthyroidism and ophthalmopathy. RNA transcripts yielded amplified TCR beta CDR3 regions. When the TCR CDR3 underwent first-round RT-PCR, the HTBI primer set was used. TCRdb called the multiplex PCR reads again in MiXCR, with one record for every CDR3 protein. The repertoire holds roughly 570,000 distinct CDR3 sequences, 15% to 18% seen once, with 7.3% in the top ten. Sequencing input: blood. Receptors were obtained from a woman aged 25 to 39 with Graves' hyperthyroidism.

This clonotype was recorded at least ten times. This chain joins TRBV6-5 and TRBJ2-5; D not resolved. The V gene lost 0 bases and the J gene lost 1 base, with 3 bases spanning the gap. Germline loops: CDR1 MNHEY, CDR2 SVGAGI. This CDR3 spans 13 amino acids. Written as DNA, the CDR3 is TGTGCCAGCAGTTACTCAGTCCAAGAGACCCAGTACTTC. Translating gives CASSYSVQETQYF.

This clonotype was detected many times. This chain's CDR3 is CSATSGSNTDTQYF. The DNA of the CDR3 is TGCAGTGCCACTAGCGGGAGCAACACAGATACGCAGTATTTT. This chain links TRBV20-1 with TRBJ2-3; the match to TRBD2 covers 11 bases. Looked up from germline, CDR1 is DFQATT and CDR2 is SNEGSKA (reference sequence). This CDR3 has 14 residues. V was clipped by 6 bases and J by 2 bases; unmatched bases: 4.

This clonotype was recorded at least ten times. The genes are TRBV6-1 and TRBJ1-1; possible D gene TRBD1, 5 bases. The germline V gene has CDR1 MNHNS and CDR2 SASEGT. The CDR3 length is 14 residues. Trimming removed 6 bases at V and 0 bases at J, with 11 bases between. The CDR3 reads CASRRQLLNTEAFF. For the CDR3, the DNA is TGTGCCAGCAGACGACAGCTATTGAACACTGAAGCTTTCTTT.

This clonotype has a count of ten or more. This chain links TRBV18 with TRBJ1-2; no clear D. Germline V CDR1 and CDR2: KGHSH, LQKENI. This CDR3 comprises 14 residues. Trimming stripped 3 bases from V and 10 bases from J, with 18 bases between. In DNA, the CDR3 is TGTGCCAGCTCACCGTGGGAGGGAACGATGGTCTACACCTTC. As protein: CASSPWEGTMVYTF.

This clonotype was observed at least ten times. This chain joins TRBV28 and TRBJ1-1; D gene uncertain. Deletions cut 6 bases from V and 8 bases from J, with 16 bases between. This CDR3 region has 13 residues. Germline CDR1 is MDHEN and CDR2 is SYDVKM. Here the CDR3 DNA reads TGTGCCAGCAGCCACCTCACAAGATCCGAAGCTTTCTTT. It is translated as CASSHLTRSEAFF.

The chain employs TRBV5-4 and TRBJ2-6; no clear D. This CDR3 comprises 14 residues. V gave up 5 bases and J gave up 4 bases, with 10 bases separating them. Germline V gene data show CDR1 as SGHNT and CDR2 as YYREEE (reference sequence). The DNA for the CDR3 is TGTGCCAGCAGAAGGACCTCAGGGGCCAACGTCCTGACTTTC. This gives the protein CASRRTSGANVLTF.

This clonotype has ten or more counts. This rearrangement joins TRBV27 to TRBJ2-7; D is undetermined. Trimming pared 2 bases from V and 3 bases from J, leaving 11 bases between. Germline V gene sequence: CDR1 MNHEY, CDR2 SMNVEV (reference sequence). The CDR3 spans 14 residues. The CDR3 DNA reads TGTGCCAGCAGTTTAAAGTCGATAGGCTACGAGCAGTACTTC. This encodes CASSLKSIGYEQYF.

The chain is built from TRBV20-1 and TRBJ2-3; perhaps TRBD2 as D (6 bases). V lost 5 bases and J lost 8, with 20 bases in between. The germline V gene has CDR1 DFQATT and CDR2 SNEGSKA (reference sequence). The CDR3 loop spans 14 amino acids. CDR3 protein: CSAPHHREIGTQYF. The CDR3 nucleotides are TGCAGTGCTCCCCATCATCGGGAGATAGGTACGCAGTATTTT.

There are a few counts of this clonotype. The CDR3 coding sequence is TGTGCCAGTATTAGGACCTCGAACACCGGGGAGCTGTTTTTT. Protein product: CASIRTSNTGELFF. The chain uses TRBV11-2 and TRBJ2-2; D call uncertain. The germline V and J ends were trimmed by 9 bases and 0 bases, with 11 bases remaining between them. This CDR3 comprises 14 residues. The germline gives CDR1 SGHAT, CDR2 FQNNGV.

As DNA, the CDR3 is TGTGCCAGCAGTGAATATCGAGGGGTGAACACTGAAGCTTTCTTT. Protein: CASSEYRGVNTEAFF. The chain joins TRBV25-1 to TRBJ1-1, with D possibly matching TRBD1 (5 bases). Germline V CDR1 and CDR2: MGHDK, SYGVNS. This CDR3 contains 15 residues. V was clipped by 0 bases and J by 0 bases, with 8 bases between them.

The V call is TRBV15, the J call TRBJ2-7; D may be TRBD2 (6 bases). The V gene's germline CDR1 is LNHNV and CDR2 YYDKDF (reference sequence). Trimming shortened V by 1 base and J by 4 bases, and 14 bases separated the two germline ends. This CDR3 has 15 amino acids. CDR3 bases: TGTGCCACCAGCAGAGCGGCAGGAGGGTATTACGAGCAGTACTTC. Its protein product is CATSRAAGGYYEQYF. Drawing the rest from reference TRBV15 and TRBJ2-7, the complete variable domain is DAMVIQNPRYQVTQFGKPVTLSCSQTLNHNVMYWYQQKSSQAPKLLFHYYDKDFNNEADTPDNFQSRRPNTSFCFLDIRSPGLGDTAMYLCATSRAAGGYYEQYFGPGTRLTVT.

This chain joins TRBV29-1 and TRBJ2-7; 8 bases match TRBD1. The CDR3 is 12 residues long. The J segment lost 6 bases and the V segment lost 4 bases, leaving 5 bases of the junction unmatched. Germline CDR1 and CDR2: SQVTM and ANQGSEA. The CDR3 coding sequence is TGCAGCGTTGGGACAGGGATGGGCGAGCAGTACTTC. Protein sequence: CSVGTGMGEQYF.

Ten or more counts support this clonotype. Written as DNA, the CDR3 is TGTGCCAGCAGTTTGACAGAATTTATGAACACTGAAGCTTTCTTT. Protein sequence: CASSLTEFMNTEAFF. This chain uses TRBV12-3 or TRBV12-4 with TRBJ1-1, with D perhaps matching TRBD1 (5 bases). The CDR3 runs 15 residues. Trimming cost V 3 bases and J 0 bases, with 11 bases left between them.

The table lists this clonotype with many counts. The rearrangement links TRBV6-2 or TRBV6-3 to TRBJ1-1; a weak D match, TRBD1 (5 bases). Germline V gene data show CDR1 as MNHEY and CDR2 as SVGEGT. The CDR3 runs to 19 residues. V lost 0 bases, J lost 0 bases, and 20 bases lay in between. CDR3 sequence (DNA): TGTGCCAGCAGTTACTCCACACATCCGAAGGGGCATATGAACACTGAAGCTTTCTTT. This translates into CASSYSTHPKGHMNTEAFF.

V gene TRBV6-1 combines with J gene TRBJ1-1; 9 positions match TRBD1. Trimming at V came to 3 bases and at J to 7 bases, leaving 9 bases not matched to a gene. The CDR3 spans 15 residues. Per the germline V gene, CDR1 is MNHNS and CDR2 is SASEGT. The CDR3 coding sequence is TGTGCCAGCAGTGAGCGGGACAGGGCGTCCGATGAAGCTTTCTTT. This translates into CASSERDRASDEAFF.

DNA for the CDR3: TGTGCCAGCAGTACTCCAACAGGGACCTACGAGCAGTACTTC. Its translation: CASSTPTGTYEQYF. The rearrangement uses TRBV6-5 and TRBJ2-7; TRBD1 is a possible D gene (6 bases). V lost 5 bases and J 2 bases, leaving 13 bases between the germline ends. Germline CDR1 is MNHEY and CDR2 is SVGAGI. The CDR3 contains 14 residues.

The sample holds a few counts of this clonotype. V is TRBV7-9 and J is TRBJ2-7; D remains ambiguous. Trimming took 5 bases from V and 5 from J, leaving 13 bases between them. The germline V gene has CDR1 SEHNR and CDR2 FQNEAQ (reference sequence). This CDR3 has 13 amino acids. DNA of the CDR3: TGTGCCAGCAGCAATCTACGTGGAGACGAGCAGTACTTC. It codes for CASSNLRGDEQYF.

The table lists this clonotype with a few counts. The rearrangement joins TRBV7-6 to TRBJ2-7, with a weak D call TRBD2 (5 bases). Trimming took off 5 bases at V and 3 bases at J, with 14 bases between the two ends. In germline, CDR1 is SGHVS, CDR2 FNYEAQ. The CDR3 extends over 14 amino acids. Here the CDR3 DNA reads TGTGCCAGCAGCCCGCACCCGGGGTTCTACGAGCAGTACTTC. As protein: CASSPHPGFYEQYF.

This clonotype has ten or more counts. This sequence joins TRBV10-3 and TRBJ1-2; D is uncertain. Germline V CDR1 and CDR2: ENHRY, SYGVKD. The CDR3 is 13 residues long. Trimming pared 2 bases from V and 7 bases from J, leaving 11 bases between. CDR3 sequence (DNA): TGTGCCATCAGTGAGCCAAGGCTTAGTGGCTACACCTTC. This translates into CAISEPRLSGYTF.

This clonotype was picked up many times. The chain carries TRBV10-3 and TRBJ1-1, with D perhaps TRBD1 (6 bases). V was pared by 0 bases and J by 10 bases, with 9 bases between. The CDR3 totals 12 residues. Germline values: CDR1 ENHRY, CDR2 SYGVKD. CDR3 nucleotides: TGTGCCATCAGTGAGTCTGAGGGGGGAGCTTTCTTT. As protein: CAISESEGGAFF.

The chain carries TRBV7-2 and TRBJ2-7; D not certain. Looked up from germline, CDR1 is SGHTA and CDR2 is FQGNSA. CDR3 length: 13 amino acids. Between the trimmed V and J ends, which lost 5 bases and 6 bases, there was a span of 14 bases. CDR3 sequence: CASSRPSSGEQYF. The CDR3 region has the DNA TGTGCCAGCAGCCGACCCTCCTCGGGCGAGCAGTACTTC.

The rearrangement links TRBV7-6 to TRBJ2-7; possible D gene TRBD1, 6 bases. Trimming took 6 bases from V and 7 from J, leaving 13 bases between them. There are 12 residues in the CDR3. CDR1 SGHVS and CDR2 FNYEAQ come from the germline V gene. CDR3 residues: CASSWTVGEQYF. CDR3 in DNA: TGTGCCAGCAGTTGGACAGTTGGAGAGCAGTACTTC.

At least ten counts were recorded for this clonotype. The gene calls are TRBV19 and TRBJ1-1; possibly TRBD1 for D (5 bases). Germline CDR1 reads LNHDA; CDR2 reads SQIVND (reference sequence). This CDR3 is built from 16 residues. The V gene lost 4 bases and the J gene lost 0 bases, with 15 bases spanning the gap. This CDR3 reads CASSSRQQSMNTEAFF. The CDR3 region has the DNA TGTGCCAGTAGTAGCAGACAGCAAAGCATGAACACTGAAGCTTTCTTT.

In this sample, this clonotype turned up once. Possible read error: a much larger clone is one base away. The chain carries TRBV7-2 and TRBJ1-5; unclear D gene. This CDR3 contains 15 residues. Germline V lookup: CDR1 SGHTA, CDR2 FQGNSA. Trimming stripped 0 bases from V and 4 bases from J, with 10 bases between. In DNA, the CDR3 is TGTGCCAGCAGCTTAGCCAGCGATGGGAATCAGCCCCAGCATTTT. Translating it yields CASSLASDGNQPQHF.

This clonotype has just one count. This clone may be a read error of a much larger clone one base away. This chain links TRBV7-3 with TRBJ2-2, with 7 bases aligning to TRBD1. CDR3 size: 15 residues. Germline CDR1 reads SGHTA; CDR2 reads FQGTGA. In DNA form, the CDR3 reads TGTGCCGGCAGCTCTGACAGGGTCGACACCGGGGAGCTGTTTTTT. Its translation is CAGSSDRVDTGELFF.

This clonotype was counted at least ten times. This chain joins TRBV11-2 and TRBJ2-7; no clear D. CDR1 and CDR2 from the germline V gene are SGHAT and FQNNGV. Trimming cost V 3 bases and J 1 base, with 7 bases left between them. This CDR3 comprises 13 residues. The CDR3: CASSFWESYEQYF. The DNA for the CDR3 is TGTGCCAGCAGCTTTTGGGAATCCTACGAGCAGTACTTC.

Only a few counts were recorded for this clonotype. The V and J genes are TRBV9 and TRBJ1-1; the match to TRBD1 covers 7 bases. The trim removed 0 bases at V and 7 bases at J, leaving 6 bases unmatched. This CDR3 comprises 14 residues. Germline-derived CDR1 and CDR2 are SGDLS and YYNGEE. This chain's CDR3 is CASSVGGGPDEAFF. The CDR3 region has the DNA TGTGCCAGCAGCGTAGGAGGGGGCCCCGATGAAGCTTTCTTT. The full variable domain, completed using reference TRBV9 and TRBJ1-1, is DSGVTQTPKHLITATGQRVTLRCSPRSGDLSVYWYQQSLDQGLQFLIQYYNGEERAKGNILERFSAQQFPDLHSELNLSSLELGDSALYFCASSVGGGPDEAFFGQGTRLTVV.